This entry features one T cell receptor (beta chain) sequence. Its antigen is currently not known. Base qualities are missing; no much larger clone stands one base away. The immunoSEQ Assay was used to sequence TCRbeta CDR3 regions. After extraction, genomic DNA underwent amplification by bias-controlled multiplex PCR, followed by high-throughput sequencing. Per the original workflow: Collapsing and filtering of sequences were performed to quantify the absolute abundance of each unique TCRbeta CDR3 region. T cell fraction was estimated by normalization of TCRbeta template counts to usable DNA, with usable DNA being measured through amplification of reference genes present in all nucleated cells. Repertoire TCRs were annotated as SARS-CoV-2-specific by exact matching of V gene, CDR3 amino acid sequence and J gene to a known reactive TCR set. The reference SARS-CoV-2 TCR set came from MIRA and was filtered for enrichment in COVID-19-positive ImmuneCODE repertoires, removing public or cross-reactive TCRs. Drawing on the MIRA antigens, annotated TCRs were analysed further at the level of specific ORF or position within ORF. Breadth was defined as the number of annotated unique rearrangements divided by the total number of unique productive rearrangements, and depth was defined as the summed frequency of the annotated unique rearrangements. Two-sided Wilcoxon rank-sum tests were used to compare TCR breadth between groups. TCRdb holds this immuneACCESS table with in-frame rearrangements only. Some clones are missing; in checked studies, unresolved V genes explain under half, and the rest has no known cause. V and J calls and clone size are those listed in that table; D and trimming were worked out from the DNA. Here the sample has under 600,000 clones; approximately 90% occur a single time. Over 1.5% of the sample belongs to the ten largest clones.

The treatment or condition label, read with the paper, signifies: roughly 20 received Ad26.COV2.S at low or high dose, single or two shots; about five received placebo; per-sample allocation not given. Repertoires of vaccine and placebo recipients were sequenced from samples collected on day 63 after the first injection. Between 29 July and 7 August 2020, Cohort 1b enrolled 25 adults aged 18-55 years at one site in Boston, USA. Ad26.COV2.S was a replication-incompetent adenovirus type 26 vector that expressed a prefusion-stabilized SARS-CoV-2 spike protein derived from the original Wuhan strain. The CDR3 sequence holds 15 residues, the cysteine and phenylalanine included. Just CDR3 DNA is preserved here, 45 bases in frame from base 1. Trimming leaves V shorter by 8 bases and J shorter by 4 bases, with the junction holding 11 bases beyond the gene matches. CDR1 WSHSY and CDR2 SAAADI were looked up in the germline V gene.

The data are from a study of Ad26.COV2.S vaccination and SARS-CoV-2 variants (TCRdb year 2021). Context from the whole study: Donors in the vaccine arm were drawn from COV1001, a phase I-IIa trial of Ad26.COV2.S in healthy adults that was multicentre, randomized, double-blind and placebo-controlled. Dosing of Ad26.COV2.S was intramuscular, at either 5x10^10 or 1x10^11 viral particles, delivered as one shot or as two shots spaced 56 days apart. TCRbeta repertoire sequencing served as the tool for gauging how specific and how broad the SARS-CoV-2-reactive T cell receptors were following Ad26.COV2.S vaccination. The TCR-sequenced set comprised around 30 samples: approximately 20 Ad26.COV2.S vaccine recipients, 5 placebo recipients and 8 SARS-CoV-2 convalescent individuals. Trial participants were randomized into five groups of five: low-dose or high-dose Ad26.COV2.S given once or twice, or placebo on both occasions. Investigators remained blinded to trial group allocation during experiments and outcome assessment. What the study reported, not specific to this receptor: Higher spike-specific TCR breadth was observed in Ad26.COV2.S recipients than in placebo recipients (P = 0.0014). Comparable non-spike TCR breadth was observed between vaccine and placebo recipients, consistent with only spike being contained in the vaccine. After vaccination, spike-specific CD8+ and CD4+ T cell responses were reported to show substantial breadth. The authors noted that the TCR breadth and depth analyses may have underestimated total T cell responses. The study was not powered to compare responses between vaccine doses or regimens.

The source of this sequence is a person between 18 and 65 years old who received the Ad26.COV2.S COVID-19 vaccine or a placebo. The chain employs TRBV10-2 and TRBJ2-7, and TRBD2 aligns with 10 junction nucleotides. This specimen consisted of peripheral blood, obtained in a trial of Ad26.COV2.S vaccine versus placebo. The CDR3 reads as follows: CASFEYERGGYEQYF. The nucleotide sequence reads as follows: TGCGCCAGCTTTGAGTACGAGCGGGGGGGGTACGAGCAGTACTTC.